This TCR beta chain was documented in a study of T cell responses to AZD1222 COVID-19 vaccine. A word on this clone: Antigen: not known.

Trimming at V came to 4 bases and at J to 0 bases, leaving 9 bases not matched to a gene. The CDR3 is 17 amino acids. The germline V gene has CDR1 SGDLS and CDR2 YYNGEE. This table comes from immunoSEQ multiplex PCR, and its TCRdb copy is limited to in-frame clones, with some not included. Of tens of thousands of clones in the sample, over 75% were seen once. Study results and caveats: Elevations in Spike-specific TCR breadth and depth followed administration of two AZD1222 doses.

V usage is TRBV9 and J usage is TRBJ2-1; TRBD2 aligns across 8 bases. The receptor was derived from an adult in good health. The source was peripheral blood, collected on day 0 of AZD1222 vaccination. CDR3 nucleotides: TGTGCCAGCAGCCGCTTAGCGGGGCCGAGCTCCTACAATGAGCAGTTCTTC. Protein sequence: CASSRLAGPSSYNEQFF.